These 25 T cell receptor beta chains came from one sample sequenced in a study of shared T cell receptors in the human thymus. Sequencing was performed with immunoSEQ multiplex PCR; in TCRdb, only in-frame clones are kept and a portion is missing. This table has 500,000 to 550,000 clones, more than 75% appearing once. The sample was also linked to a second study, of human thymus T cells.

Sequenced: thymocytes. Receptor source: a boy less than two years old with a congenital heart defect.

The CDR3 loop reads CASSFGSREAGWQETQYF. The CDR3 DNA is TGTGCCAGCAGCTTTGGGTCTCGGGAGGCCGGATGGCAAGAGACCCAGTACTTC. The rearrangement links TRBV12-1 to TRBJ2-5; the table's D call, TRBD2, was not checked against the DNA. TRBV12-1 is deemed a pseudogene. The CDR3 is made up of 18 amino acids.

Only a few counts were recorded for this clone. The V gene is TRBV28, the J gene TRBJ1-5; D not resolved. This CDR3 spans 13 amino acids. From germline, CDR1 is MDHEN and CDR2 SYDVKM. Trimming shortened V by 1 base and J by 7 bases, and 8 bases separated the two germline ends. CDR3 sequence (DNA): TGTGCCAGCAGTTTATTGGGCTTGCAGCCCCAGCATTTT. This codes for CASSLLGLQPQHF.

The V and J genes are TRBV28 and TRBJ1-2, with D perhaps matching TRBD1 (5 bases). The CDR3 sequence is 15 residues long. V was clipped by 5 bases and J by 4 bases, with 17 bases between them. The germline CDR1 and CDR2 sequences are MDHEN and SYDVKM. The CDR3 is CASSRYRQLCYGYTF. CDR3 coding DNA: TGTGCCAGCAGTCGATATCGACAGTTATGCTATGGCTACACCTTC.

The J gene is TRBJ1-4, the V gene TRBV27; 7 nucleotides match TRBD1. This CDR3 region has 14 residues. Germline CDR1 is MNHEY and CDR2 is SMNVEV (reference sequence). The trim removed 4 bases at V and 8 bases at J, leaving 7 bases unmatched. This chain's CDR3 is CASSSQGTGEKLFF. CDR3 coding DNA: TGTGCCAGCAGTTCACAGGGGACGGGGGAAAAACTGTTTTTT.

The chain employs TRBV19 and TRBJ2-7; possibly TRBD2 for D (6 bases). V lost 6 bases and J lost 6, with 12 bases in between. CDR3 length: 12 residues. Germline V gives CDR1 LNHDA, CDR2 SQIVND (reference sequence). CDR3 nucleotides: TGTGCCAGTAGCCCACTAGCTGGCGAGCAGTACTTC. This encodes CASSPLAGEQYF.

This CDR3 reads CASSELPTGLVSYEQYF. DNA for the CDR3: TGTGCCAGCAGTGAACTCCCGACAGGGCTGGTTTCCTACGAGCAGTACTTC. The chain recombines TRBV6-1 with TRBJ2-7; TRBD1 agrees at 7 bases. CDR3 length equals 17 residues. Germline CDR1 MNHNS, CDR2 SASEGT. With V trimmed by 2 bases and J by 1 base, 11 bases remained unmatched.

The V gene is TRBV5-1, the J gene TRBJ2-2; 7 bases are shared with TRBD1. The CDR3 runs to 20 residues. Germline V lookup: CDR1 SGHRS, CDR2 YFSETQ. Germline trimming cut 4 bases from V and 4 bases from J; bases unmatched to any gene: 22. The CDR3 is CASSLENSTGDGRGTGELFF. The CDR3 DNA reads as TGCGCCAGCAGCCTGGAAAACTCCACAGGGGACGGTCGGGGCACCGGGGAGCTGTTTTTT.

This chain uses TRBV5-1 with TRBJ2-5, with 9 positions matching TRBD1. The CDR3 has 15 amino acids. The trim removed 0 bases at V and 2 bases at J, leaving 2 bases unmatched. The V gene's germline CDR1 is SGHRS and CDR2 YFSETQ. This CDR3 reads CASSLEQGAQETQYF. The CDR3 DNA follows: TGCGCCAGCAGCTTGGAACAGGGGGCGCAAGAGACCCAGTACTTC.

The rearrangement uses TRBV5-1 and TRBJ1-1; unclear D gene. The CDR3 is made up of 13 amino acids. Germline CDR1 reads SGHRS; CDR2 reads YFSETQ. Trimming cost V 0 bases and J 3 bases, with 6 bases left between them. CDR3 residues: CASSLAGDTEAFF. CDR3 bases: TGCGCCAGCAGCTTGGCGGGTGACACTGAAGCTTTCTTT.

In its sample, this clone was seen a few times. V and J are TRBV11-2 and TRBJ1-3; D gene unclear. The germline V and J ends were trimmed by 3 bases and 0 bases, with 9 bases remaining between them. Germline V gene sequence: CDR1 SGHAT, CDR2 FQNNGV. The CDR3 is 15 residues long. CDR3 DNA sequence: TGTGCCAGCAGCTTGGCGGAGAGCTCTGGAAACACCATATATTTT. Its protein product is CASSLAESSGNTIYF.

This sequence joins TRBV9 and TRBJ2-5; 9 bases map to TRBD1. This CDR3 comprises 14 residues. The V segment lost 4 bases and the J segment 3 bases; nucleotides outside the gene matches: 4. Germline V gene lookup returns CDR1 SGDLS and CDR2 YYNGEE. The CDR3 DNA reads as TGTGCCAGCAGCCAACGACAGGGGGAAGAGACCCAGTACTTC. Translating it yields CASSQRQGEETQYF. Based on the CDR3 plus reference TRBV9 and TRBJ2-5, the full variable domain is DSGVTQTPKHLITATGQRVTLRCSPRSGDLSVYWYQQSLDQGLQFLIQYYNGEERAKGNILERFSAQQFPDLHSELNLSSLELGDSALYFCASSQRQGEETQYFGPGTRLLVL.

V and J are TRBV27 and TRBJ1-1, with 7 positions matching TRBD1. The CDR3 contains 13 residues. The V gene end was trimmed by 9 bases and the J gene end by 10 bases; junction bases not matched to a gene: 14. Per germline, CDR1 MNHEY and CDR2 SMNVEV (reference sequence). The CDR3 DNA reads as TGTGCCAGTCATCCTCAGGGGGGACACGGAGCTTTCTTT. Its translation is CASHPQGGHGAFF.

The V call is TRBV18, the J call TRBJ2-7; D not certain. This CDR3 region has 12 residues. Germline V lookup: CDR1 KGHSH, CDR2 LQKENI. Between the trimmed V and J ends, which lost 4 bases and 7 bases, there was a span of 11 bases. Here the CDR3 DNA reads TGTGCCAGCTCACGGAGACCCGCTGAGCAGTACTTC. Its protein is CASSRRPAEQYF.

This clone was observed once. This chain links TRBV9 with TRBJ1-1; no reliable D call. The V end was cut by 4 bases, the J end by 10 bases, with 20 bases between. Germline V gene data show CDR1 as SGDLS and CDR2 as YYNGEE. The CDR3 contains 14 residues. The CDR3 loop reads CASSLNPSKSRAFF. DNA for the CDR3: TGTGCCAGCAGCCTAAACCCCTCCAAGTCTCGAGCTTTCTTT. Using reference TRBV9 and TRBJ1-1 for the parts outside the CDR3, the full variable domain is DSGVTQTPKHLITATGQRVTLRCSPRSGDLSVYWYQQSLDQGLQFLIQYYNGEERAKGNILERFSAQQFPDLHSELNLSSLELGDSALYFCASSLNPSKSRAFFGQGTRLTVV.

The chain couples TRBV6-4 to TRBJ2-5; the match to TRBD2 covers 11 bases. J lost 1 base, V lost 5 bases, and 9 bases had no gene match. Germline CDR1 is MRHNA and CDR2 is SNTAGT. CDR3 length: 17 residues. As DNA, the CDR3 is TGTGCCAGCAGTCAGACCGGGACTAGCGGCCTCCAAGAGACCCAGTACTTC. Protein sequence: CASSQTGTSGLQETQYF.

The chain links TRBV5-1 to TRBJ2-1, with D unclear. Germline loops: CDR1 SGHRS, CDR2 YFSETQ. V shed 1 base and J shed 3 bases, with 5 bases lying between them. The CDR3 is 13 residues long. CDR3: CASSLKRYNEQFF. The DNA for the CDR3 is TGCGCCAGCAGCTTGAAGCGCTACAATGAGCAGTTCTTC.

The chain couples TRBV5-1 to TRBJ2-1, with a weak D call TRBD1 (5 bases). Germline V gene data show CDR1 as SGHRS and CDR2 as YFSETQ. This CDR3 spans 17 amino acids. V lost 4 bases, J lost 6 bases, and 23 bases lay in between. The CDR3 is CASSPSGIRVGINEQFF. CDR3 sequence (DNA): TGCGCCAGCAGCCCCAGTGGAATCAGGGTAGGGATCAATGAGCAGTTCTTC. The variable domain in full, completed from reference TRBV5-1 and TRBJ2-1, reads KAGVTQTPRYLIKTRGQQVTLSCSPISGHRSVSWYQQTPGQGLQFLFEYFSETQRNKGNFPGRFSGRQFSNSRSEMNVSTLELGDSALYLCASSPSGIRVGINEQFFGPGTRLTVL.

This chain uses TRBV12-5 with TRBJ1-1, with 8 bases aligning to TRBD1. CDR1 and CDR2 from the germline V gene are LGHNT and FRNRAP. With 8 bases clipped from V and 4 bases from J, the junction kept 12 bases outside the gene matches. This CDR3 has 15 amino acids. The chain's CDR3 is CASPETGEWSTEAFF. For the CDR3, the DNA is TGTGCTAGTCCAGAGACAGGGGAATGGAGCACTGAAGCTTTCTTT.

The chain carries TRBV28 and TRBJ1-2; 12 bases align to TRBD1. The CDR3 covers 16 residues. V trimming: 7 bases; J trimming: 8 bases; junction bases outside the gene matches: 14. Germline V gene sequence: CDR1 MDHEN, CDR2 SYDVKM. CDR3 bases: TGTGCCAGCACTCACTCTCTCCGGGACAGGGGGCAAGGCTACACCTTC. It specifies CASTHSLRDRGQGYTF.

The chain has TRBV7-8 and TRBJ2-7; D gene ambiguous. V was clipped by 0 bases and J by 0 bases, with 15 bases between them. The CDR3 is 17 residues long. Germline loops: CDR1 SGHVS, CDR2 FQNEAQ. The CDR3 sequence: CASSLAWYINPSYEQYF. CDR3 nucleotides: TGTGCCAGCAGCTTAGCTTGGTACATTAACCCCTCCTACGAGCAGTACTTC.

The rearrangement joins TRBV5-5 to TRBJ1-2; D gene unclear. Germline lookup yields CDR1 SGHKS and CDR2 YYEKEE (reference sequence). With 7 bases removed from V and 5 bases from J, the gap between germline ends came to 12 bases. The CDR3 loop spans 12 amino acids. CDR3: CASDGSGYGYTF. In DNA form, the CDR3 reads TGTGCCAGCGACGGGAGCGGATATGGCTACACCTTC.

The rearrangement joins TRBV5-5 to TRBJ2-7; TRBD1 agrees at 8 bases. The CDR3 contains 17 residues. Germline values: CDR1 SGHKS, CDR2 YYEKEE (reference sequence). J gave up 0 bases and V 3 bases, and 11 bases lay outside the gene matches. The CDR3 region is CASSCGTGPISSYEQYF. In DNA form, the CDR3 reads TGTGCCAGCAGCTGCGGGACAGGCCCTATTAGCTCCTACGAGCAGTACTTC.

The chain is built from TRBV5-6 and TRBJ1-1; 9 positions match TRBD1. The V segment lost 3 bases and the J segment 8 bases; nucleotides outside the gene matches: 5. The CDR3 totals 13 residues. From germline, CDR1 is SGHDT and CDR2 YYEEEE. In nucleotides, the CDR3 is TGTGCCAGCAGCTCCACAGGGGGCCTCGAAGCTTTCTTT. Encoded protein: CASSSTGGLEAFF.

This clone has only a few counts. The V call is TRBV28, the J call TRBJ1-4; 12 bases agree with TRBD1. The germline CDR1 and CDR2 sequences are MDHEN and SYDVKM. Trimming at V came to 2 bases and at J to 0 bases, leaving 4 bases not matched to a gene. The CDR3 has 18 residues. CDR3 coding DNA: TGTGCCAGCAGTTTAGGGGGACAGGGGGCTACAACTAATGAAAAACTGTTTTTT. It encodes CASSLGGQGATTNEKLFF. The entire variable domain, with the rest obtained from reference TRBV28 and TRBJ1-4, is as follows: DVKVTQSSRYLVKRTGEKVFLECVQDMDHENMFWYRQDPGLGLRLIYFSYDVKMKEKGDIPEGYSVSREKKERFSLILESASTNQTSMYLCASSLGGQGATTNEKLFFGSGTQLSVL.

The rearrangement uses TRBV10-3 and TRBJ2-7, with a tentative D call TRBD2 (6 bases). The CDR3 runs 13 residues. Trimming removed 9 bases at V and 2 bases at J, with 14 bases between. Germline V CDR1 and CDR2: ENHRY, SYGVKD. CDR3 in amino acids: CAISRDLTYEQYF. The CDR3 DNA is TGTGCCATTTCCCGGGACTTGACCTACGAGCAGTACTTC.